This TCR beta chain derives from a study of T-cell memory formation after mild COVID-19. For the study at large: Largely, the TCR clusters proved donor specific. The study, taken as a whole, reports: CD4+ clones that contracted lay mainly in CM and EM; CD8+ ones lay in EMRA. Balance between CD4 and CD8 was seen in clones contracting day 15 to 85, and a CD4+ lean was seen in later expanders.

This clonotype has just a few counts. The target antigen is unknown. MiXCR, run by TCRdb on the 5' RACE reads, gives a single entry per CDR3 protein. The top ten clones hold 7.5% to 9.5% of a sample with around 530,000 distinct CDR3 sequences, about 20% of them seen once. The CDR3 has 11 amino acids. The V and J ends lost 5 bases and 9 bases respectively, with 8 bases between them. Germline V gene sequence: CDR1 SEHNR, CDR2 FQNEAQ (reference sequence). The chain is built from TRBV7-9 and TRBJ2-1; D is uncertain. The origin of this receptor is an adult woman who had mild COVID-19 (a few samples of this study predate the infection). Cell type and time point are not known. Sequences were obtained from PBMCs or a T cell subset sorted from them (not recorded which). The CDR3 sequence: CASSPHPEQFF. CDR3 coding DNA: TGTGCCAGCAGCCCGCACCCTGAGCAGTTCTTC.